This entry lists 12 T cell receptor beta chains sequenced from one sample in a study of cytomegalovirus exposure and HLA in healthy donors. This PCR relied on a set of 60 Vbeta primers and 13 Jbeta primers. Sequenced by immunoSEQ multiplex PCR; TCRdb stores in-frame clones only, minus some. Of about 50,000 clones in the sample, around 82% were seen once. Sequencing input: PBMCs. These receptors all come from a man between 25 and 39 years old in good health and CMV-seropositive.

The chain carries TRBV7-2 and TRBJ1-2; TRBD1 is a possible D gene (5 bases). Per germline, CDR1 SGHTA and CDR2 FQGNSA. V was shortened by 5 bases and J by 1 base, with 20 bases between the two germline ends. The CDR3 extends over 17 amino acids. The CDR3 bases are TGTGCCAGCAGCCCGCGGTGGGGGGTCCTCTTTAACTATGGCTACACCTTC. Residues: CASSPRWGVLFNYGYTF.

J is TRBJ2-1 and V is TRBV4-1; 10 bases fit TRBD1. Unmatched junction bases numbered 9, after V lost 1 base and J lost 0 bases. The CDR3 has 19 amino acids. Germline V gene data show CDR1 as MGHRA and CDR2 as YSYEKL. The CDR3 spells CASSQGTGGRGSSYNEQFF. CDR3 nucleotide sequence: TGCGCCAGCAGCCAAGGGACAGGGGGAAGGGGGAGCTCCTACAATGAGCAGTTCTTC.

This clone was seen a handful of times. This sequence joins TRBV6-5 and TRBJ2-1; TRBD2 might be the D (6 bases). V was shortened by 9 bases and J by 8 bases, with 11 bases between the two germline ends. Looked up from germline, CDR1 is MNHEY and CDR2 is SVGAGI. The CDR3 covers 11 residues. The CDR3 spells CASFGGDEQFF. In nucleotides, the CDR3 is TGTGCCAGTTTCGGAGGGGATGAGCAGTTCTTC.

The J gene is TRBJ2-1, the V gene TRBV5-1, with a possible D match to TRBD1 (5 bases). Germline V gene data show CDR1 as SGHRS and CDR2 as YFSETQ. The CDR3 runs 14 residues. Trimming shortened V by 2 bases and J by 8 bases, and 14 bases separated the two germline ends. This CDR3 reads CASSLSLQGYEQFF. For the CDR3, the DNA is TGCGCCAGCAGCTTAAGCCTCCAGGGCTATGAGCAGTTCTTC.

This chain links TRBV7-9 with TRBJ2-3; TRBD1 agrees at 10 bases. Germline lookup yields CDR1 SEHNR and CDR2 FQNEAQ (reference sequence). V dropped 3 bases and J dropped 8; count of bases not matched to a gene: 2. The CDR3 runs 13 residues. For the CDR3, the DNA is TGTGCCAGCAGCTTCGGGGACAGGGGTACGCAGTATTTT. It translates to CASSFGDRGTQYF.

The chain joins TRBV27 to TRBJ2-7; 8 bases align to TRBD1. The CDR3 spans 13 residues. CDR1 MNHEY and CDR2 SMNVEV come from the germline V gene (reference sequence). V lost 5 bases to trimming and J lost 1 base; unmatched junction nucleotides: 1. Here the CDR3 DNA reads TGTGCCAGCAGTGGACAGGGTTCCTACGAGCAGTACTTC. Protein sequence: CASSGQGSYEQYF.

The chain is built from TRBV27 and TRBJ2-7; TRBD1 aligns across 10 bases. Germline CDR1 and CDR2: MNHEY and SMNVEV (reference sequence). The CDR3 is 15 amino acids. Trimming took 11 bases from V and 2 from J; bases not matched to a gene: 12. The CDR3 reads CASRTGGVGTYEQYF. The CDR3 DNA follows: TGTGCCTCTCGGACAGGGGGAGTGGGTACCTACGAGCAGTACTTC.

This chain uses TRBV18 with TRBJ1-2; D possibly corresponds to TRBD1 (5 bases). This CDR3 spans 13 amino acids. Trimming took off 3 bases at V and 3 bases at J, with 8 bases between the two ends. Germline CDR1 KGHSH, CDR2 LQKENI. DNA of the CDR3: TGTGCCAGCTCACCCGACAGATACTATGGCTACACCTTC. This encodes CASSPDRYYGYTF.

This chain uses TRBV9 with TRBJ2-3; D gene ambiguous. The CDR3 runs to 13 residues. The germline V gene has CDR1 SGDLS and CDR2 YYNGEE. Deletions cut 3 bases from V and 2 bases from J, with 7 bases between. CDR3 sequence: CASSALSTDTQYF. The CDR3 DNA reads TGTGCCAGCAGCGCCCTGTCCACAGATACGCAGTATTTT.

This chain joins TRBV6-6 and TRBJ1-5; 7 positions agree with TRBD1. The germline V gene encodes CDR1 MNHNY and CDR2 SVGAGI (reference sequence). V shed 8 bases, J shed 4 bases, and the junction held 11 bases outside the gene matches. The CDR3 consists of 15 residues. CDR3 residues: CASVEATGLNQPQHF. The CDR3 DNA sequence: TGTGCCAGCGTTGAAGCGACAGGGTTGAATCAGCCCCAGCATTTT.

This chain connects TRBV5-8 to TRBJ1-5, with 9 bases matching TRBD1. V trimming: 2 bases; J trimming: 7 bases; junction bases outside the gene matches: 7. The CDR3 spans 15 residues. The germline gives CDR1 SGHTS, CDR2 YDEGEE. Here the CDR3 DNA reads TGTGCCAGCAGCTTACGAACGGGACAGGGACAGCCCCAGCATTTT. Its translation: CASSLRTGQGQPQHF.

The CDR3 spells CASSRQDLSTEAFF. CDR3 sequence (DNA): TGTGCCAGCTCACGACAGGACTTGAGCACTGAAGCTTTCTTT. The chain is built from TRBV18 and TRBJ1-1; D might be TRBD1 (6 bases). This CDR3 is built from 14 residues. Trimming cost V 4 bases and J 4 bases, with 13 bases left between them. Germline CDR1 and CDR2: KGHSH and LQKENI.